Listed here are 7 T cell receptor beta chains from one sample, sequenced in a study of T cells in localized non-small cell lung cancer. Assay used: immunoSEQ multiplex PCR; TCRdb lists only in-frame clones, some missing. This sample has tens of thousands of clones; 65% to 90% occur once, and the top ten carry roughly 8%. The input for sequencing was PBMCs, taken before any cancer treatment. Receptors originate from a man aged 35 to 69 with stage II lung adenocarcinoma.

The V gene is TRBV6-5, the J gene TRBJ2-7, with D perhaps matching TRBD1 (5 bases). CDR1 and CDR2 (germline): MNHEY, SVGAGI. V was shortened by 6 bases and J by 6 bases, with 18 bases between the two germline ends. This CDR3 region has 14 residues. CDR3 DNA sequence: TGTGCCAGCAGCCCCCAGGGCTTTTCTGGCGAGCAGTACTTC. Amino acid sequence: CASSPQGFSGEQYF.

The V call is TRBV6-4, the J call TRBJ1-6, with D unclear. The CDR3 totals 13 residues. V was shortened by 3 bases and J by 7 bases, with 7 bases between the two germline ends. Germline CDR1 and CDR2: MRHNA and SNTAGT. CDR3 in amino acids: CASSEARNSPLHF. The CDR3 DNA reads as TGTGCCAGCAGTGAAGCCAGAAATTCACCCCTCCACTTT.

The rearrangement links TRBV4-2 to TRBJ2-7; 8 positions match TRBD1. Germline V gene lookup returns CDR1 LGHNA and CDR2 YNFKEQ. The V and J ends lost 0 bases and 3 bases, in that order; junction bases with no gene match: 7. This CDR3 has 16 residues. CDR3 loop: CASSQDWATGDYEQYF. The CDR3 coding sequence is TGTGCCAGCAGCCAAGATTGGGCGACAGGGGACTACGAGCAGTACTTC.

This chain connects TRBV2 to TRBJ2-1; possible D gene TRBD1, 5 bases. This CDR3 has 12 residues. The V and J ends lost 7 bases and 10 bases respectively, with 14 bases between them. Germline V gene lookup returns CDR1 SNHLY and CDR2 FYNNEI. The CDR3 sequence is CASTSNRREQFF. The CDR3 bases are TGTGCCAGCACAAGCAACAGGCGGGAGCAGTTCTTC.

This clone was found a few times. The chain couples TRBV10-3 to TRBJ1-2; weak D call: TRBD1 (6 bases). The CDR3 is 15 residues long. Germline V gene sequence: CDR1 ENHRY, CDR2 SYGVKD. V lost 4 bases, J lost 9 bases, and 21 bases lay in between. The CDR3 loop is CAISGIPDSGGSYTF. CDR3 nucleotide sequence: TGTGCCATCAGTGGCATCCCGGACTCCGGGGGCAGCTACACCTTC.

The chain carries TRBV18 and TRBJ2-7, with TRBD1 as a possible D gene (6 bases). The V gene lost 3 bases and the J gene lost 3 bases, with 12 bases spanning the gap. This CDR3 is 14 amino acids long. Germline CDR1 reads KGHSH; CDR2 reads LQKENI. The CDR3 DNA follows: TGTGCCAGCTCACCGGTGGGGGCGGTCTACGAGCAGTACTTC. Its protein is CASSPVGAVYEQYF.

The chain recombines TRBV30 with TRBJ1-6; tentative D call: TRBD1 (5 bases). The CDR3 has 10 residues. V was trimmed by 5 bases and J by 12 bases, leaving 8 bases between them. CDR1 is GTSNPN, CDR2 SVGIG, per germline (reference sequence). CDR3: CAWGGVPLHF. CDR3 nucleotides: TGTGCCTGGGGGGGGGTACCCCTCCACTTT.